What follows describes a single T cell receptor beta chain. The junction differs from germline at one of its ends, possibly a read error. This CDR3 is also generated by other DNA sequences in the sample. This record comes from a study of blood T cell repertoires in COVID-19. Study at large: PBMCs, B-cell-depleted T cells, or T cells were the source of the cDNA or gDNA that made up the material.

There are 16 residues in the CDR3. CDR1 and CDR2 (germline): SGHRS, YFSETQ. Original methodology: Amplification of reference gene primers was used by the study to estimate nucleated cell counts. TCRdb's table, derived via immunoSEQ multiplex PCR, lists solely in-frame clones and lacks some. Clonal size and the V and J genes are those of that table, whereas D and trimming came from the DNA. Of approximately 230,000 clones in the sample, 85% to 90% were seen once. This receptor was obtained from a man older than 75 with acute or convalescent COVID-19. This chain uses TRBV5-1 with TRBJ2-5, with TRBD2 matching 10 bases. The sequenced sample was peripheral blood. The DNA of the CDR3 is TGCGCCAGCAGTTTGGGGCCTAGCGGGGGCCAAGAGACCCAGTACTTC. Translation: CASSLGPSGGQETQYF.